Below, one T cell receptor (beta chain) is given with its context. Its specificity is not known. This sample is drawn from a study of CD8 T cells in ankylosing spondylitis. This CDR3 comprises 16 residues. Trimming took 6 bases from V and 2 from J; bases not matched to a gene: 6. Per the germline V gene, CDR1 is MNHEY and CDR2 is SVGEGT. Study-level findings and limits: Made up of under ten highly homologous variants, a TCR beta motif appeared characteristic of ankylosing spondylitis blood. Matched ankylosing spondylitis synovial fluid reportedly showed significant enrichment of disease-linked clones. CD8+ disease-linked clones were present at relatively low frequencies in blood. Earlier literature documents some of the motif variants in reactive arthritis synovial fluid and blood.

Quantitative 5'-RACE with molecular barcodes produced the TCR beta libraries. TCRdb re-called the 5' RACE reads with MiXCR, one entry per CDR3 protein. The repertoire holds a few hundred thousand distinct CDR3 sequences, with 15% to 20% as singletons. The sequence came from a male donor with ankylosing spondylitis. Input material: blood, either unsorted or a sorted T cell fraction (not recorded which). The chain joins TRBV6-2 or TRBV6-3 to TRBJ2-1, with 11 bases that match TRBD2. The CDR3 DNA sequence: TGTGCCAGCAGAGATAGCGGGAGGGGGACCTACAATGAGCAGTTCTTC. It specifies CASRDSGRGTYNEQFF.